One and the same sample provided the 11 T cell receptor beta chains below, sequenced in a study of cytomegalovirus exposure and HLA in healthy donors. Use of 60 Vbeta and 13 Jbeta primers characterized the PCR. Measured with immunoSEQ multiplex PCR; TCRdb has only the in-frame clones, and not every one. Recorded here are 200,000 or so clones; the top ten clones represent almost 0.75%. Sequencing was carried out using PBMCs. Receptors originate from a boy aged 5-17 years in good health and CMV-seronegative.

V usage is TRBV11-2 and J usage is TRBJ2-4; 7 bases line up with TRBD1. The ends lost 5 bases at V and 3 bases at J; junction bases unmatched: 10. The CDR3 runs 16 residues. The germline V gene encodes CDR1 SGHAT and CDR2 FQNNGV. CDR3 protein: CASSLGFRDSKNIQYF. The CDR3 nucleotides read TGTGCCAGCAGCCTAGGATTCCGGGACAGCAAAAACATTCAGTACTTC.

The chain combines TRBV28 with TRBJ1-1; D call uncertain. Germline CDR1 reads MDHEN; CDR2 reads SYDVKM. Trimming left V 4 bases short and J 1 base short, with 10 bases between. This CDR3 is built from 14 residues. CDR3: CASSSGLGNTEAFF. In DNA, the CDR3 is TGTGCCAGCAGTTCCGGACTTGGGAACACTGAAGCTTTCTTT. Full variable domain (rest looked up from reference TRBV28 and TRBJ1-1): DVKVTQSSRYLVKRTGEKVFLECVQDMDHENMFWYRQDPGLGLRLIYFSYDVKMKEKGDIPEGYSVSREKKERFSLILESASTNQTSMYLCASSSGLGNTEAFFGQGTRLTVV.

The chain recombines TRBV7-2 with TRBJ2-5, with D possibly TRBD2 on 5 matching bases. The CDR3 loop spans 12 amino acids. Trimming stripped 5 bases from V and 5 bases from J, with 9 bases between. The germline V gene has CDR1 SGHTA and CDR2 FQGNSA. This chain's CDR3 is CASSAGLETQYF. CDR3 coding DNA: TGTGCCAGCAGCGCTGGACTGGAGACCCAGTACTTC.

The rearrangement joins TRBV7-3 to TRBJ2-3; 7 bases are a match to TRBD2. Germline V gene lookup returns CDR1 SGHTA and CDR2 FQGTGA. J gave up 2 bases and V 5 bases, and 10 bases lay outside the gene matches. The CDR3 length is 16 residues. CDR3 nucleotides: TGTGCCAGCAGCCGGGGGTCGGGGGGTTCCACAGATACGCAGTATTTT. This encodes CASSRGSGGSTDTQYF.

The chain has TRBV2 and TRBJ1-6, with TRBD1 matching 9 bases. V was pared by 6 bases and J by 9 bases, with 9 bases of the junction left unmatched. Germline CDR1 SNHLY, CDR2 FYNNEI. The CDR3 totals 15 residues. CDR3 loop: CASSDTGTGSSPLHF. In DNA form, the CDR3 reads TGTGCCAGCAGCGATACCGGGACAGGGTCTTCACCCCTCCACTTT.

The rearrangement links TRBV27 to TRBJ1-6; maybe TRBD1 (6 bases). In germline, CDR1 is MNHEY, CDR2 SMNVEV (reference sequence). Trimming shortened V by 8 bases and J by 7 bases, and 9 bases separated the two germline ends. The CDR3 is 12 amino acids. For the CDR3, the DNA is TGTGCCAGCGGACAGATCAATTCACCCCTCCACTTT. It specifies CASGQINSPLHF.

This chain connects TRBV5-1 to TRBJ1-2; the match to TRBD1 covers 7 bases. J lost 4 bases, V lost 0 bases, and 6 bases had no gene match. Germline V gives CDR1 SGHRS, CDR2 YFSETQ. The CDR3 sequence is 15 residues long. The CDR3 here is CASSLVEAGGYGYTF. Written as DNA, the CDR3 is TGCGCCAGCAGCTTGGTAGAGGCAGGGGGCTATGGCTACACCTTC.

The chain employs TRBV4-1 and TRBJ1-6, with 7 bases that match TRBD1. V lost 1 base, J lost 7 bases, and 4 bases stayed unmatched. The V gene's germline CDR1 is MGHRA and CDR2 YSYEKL. This CDR3 contains 15 residues. The CDR3 sequence is CASSQAGQSNSPLHF. CDR3 bases: TGCGCCAGCAGCCAAGCGGGACAGTCCAATTCACCCCTCCACTTT.

V is TRBV21-1 and J is TRBJ1-2. TRBV21-1 is flagged as a pseudogene. This CDR3 has 13 residues. The CDR3 sequence: CASRRGGNYGYTF. The CDR3 DNA reads as TGTGCCAGCAGGAGGGGGGGGAACTATGGCTACACCTTC.

J is TRBJ1-5 and V is TRBV2; D perhaps matches TRBD1 (6 bases). Germline V gene lookup returns CDR1 SNHLY and CDR2 FYNNEI. V was clipped by 7 bases and J by 3 bases, with 10 bases between them. The CDR3 is 13 amino acids. Written as DNA, the CDR3 is TGTGCCAGCACGAGGGGGATCAATCAGCCCCAGCATTTT. It specifies CASTRGINQPQHF.

The chain couples TRBV6-6 to TRBJ2-3, with a possible D match to TRBD1 (6 bases). The V and J ends lost 5 bases and 1 base respectively, with 10 bases between them. Germline loops: CDR1 MNHNY, CDR2 SVGAGI (reference sequence). There are 14 residues in the CDR3. CDR3 in amino acids: CASSPGHRTDTQYF. The CDR3, as DNA: TGTGCCAGCAGTCCGGGACATCGCACAGATACGCAGTATTTT.